Shown below are 3 T cell receptor beta chains from a single sample sequenced in a study of regulatory T cells in long-lasting Graves disease. For TCR beta, libraries came from iRepertoire HTBI primers and Arm-PCR of CDR3 regions. TCRdb analysed the multiplex PCR reads with MiXCR anew, one entry per CDR3 protein. The sample includes about 460,000 distinct CDR3 sequences, approximately 23% of them seen just once. Time point of the sample: persistent/refractory GD, antithyroid drugs over 5 years with positive TRAb. RNA isolated from PBMCs was used to make the TCR library. The material sequenced was peripheral blood mononuclear cells (PBMCs), taken when the disease was refractory, from a patient treated with antithyroid drugs. The receptor source for this set is a female donor with Graves disease.

This clonotype occurred many times. This sequence joins TRBV12-3 or TRBV12-4 and TRBJ1-1; weak D call: TRBD1 (5 bases). The germline V and J ends were trimmed by 2 bases and 11 bases, with 12 bases remaining between them. The CDR3 contains 12 residues. The CDR3 nucleotides are TGTGCCAGCAGTTTATGGGGGAGGGAGGCTTTCTTT. This translates into CASSLWGREAFF.

The chain is built from TRBV3-1 and TRBJ1-1, with a weak D call TRBD1 (5 bases). The ends were cut back, 3 bases at V and 6 bases at J, with 11 bases in the middle. This CDR3 is 13 amino acids long. CDR1 and CDR2 from the germline V gene are LGHDT and YNNKEL (reference sequence). The CDR3 region is CASSQGWGAEAFF. CDR3 nucleotide sequence: TGTGCCAGCAGCCAGGGTTGGGGGGCTGAAGCTTTCTTT.

The chain is built from TRBV20-1 and TRBJ1-2; D perhaps matches TRBD1 (5 bases). The V gene's germline CDR1 is DFQATT and CDR2 SNEGSKA (reference sequence). V gave up 7 bases and J gave up 3 bases, with 15 bases separating them. The CDR3 totals 13 residues. The CDR3 sequence: CSGMGPSHYGYTF. In nucleotides, the CDR3 is TGCAGTGGAATGGGGCCATCTCACTATGGCTACACCTTC.